This T cell receptor (beta chain) originates from a study of blood T cell repertoires in COVID-19. Study overall: COVID-19 samples, acute and convalescent, were from the United States, Italy and Spain.

In the original analysis: Using reference gene primer amplification, nucleated cell counts were estimated. Sequencing was performed with immunoSEQ multiplex PCR; in TCRdb, only in-frame clones are kept and a portion is missing. V and J calls and clone size are copied from that table; D and trimming were computed from the DNA. The data contain 160,000 or so clones, more than 75% of them singletons. V shed 0 bases and J 6 bases; nucleotides not matched to a gene: 2. Germline V CDR1 and CDR2: SGDLS, YYNGEE. The CDR3 runs to 13 residues. The receptor was isolated from a woman in her seventies with acute or convalescent COVID-19. Sequencing was carried out using peripheral blood. This rearrangement joins TRBV9 to TRBJ1-2, with 7 nucleotides matching TRBD1. The DNA for the CDR3 is TGTGCCAGCAGCGTAGCTACAGGGGATGGCTACACCTTC. Translated: CASSVATGDGYTF. Full variable domain (remainder filled in from reference TRBV9 and TRBJ1-2): DSGVTQTPKHLITATGQRVTLRCSPRSGDLSVYWYQQSLDQGLQFLIQYYNGEERAKGNILERFSAQQFPDLHSELNLSSLELGDSALYFCASSVATGDGYTFGSGTRLTVV.